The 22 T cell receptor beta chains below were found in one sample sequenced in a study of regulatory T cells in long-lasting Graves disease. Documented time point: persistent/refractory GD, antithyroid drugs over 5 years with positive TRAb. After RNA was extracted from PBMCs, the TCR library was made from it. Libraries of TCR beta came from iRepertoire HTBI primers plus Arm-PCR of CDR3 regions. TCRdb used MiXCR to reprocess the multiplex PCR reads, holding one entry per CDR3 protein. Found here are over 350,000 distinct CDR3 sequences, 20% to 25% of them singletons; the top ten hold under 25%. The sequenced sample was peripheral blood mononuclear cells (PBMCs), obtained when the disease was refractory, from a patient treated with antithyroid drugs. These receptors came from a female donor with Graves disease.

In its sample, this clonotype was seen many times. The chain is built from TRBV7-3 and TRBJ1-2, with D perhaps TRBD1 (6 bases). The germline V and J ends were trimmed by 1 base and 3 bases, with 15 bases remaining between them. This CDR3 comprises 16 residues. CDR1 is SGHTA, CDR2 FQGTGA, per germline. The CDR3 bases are TGTGCCAGCAGCTTAAACGACAGGATGACGTACTATGGCTACACCTTC. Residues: CASSLNDRMTYYGYTF. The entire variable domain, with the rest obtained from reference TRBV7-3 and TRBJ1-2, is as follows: GAGVSQTPSNKVTEKGKYVELRCDPISGHTALYWYRQSLGQGPEFLIYFQGTGAADDSGLPNDRFFAVRPEGSVSTLKIQRTERGDSAVYLCASSLNDRMTYYGYTFGSGTRLTVV.

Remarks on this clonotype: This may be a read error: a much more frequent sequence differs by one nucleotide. This CDR3 is CAISETPLGSTEAFF. CDR3 nucleotide sequence: TGTGCCATCAGTGAGACCCCCTTAGGGAGCACTGAAGCTTTCTTT. V and J are TRBV10-3 and TRBJ1-1; no definite D call. CDR3 length: 15 residues. V lost 2 bases, J lost 4 bases, and 14 bases lay in between. CDR1 ENHRY and CDR2 SYGVKD come from the germline V gene.

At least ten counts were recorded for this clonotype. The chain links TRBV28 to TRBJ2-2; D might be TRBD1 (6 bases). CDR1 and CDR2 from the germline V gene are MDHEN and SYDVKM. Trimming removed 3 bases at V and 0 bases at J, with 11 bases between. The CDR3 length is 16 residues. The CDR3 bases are TGTGCCAGCAGTTTGCCCCGGGACACGAACACCGGGGAGCTGTTTTTT. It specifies CASSLPRDTNTGELFF.

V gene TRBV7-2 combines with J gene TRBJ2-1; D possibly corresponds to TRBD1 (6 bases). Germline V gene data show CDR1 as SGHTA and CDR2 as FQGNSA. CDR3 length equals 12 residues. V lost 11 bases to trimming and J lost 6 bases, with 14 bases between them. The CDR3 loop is CASRDIGNEQFF. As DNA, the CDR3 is TGTGCCTCCCGGGACATAGGCAATGAGCAGTTCTTC.

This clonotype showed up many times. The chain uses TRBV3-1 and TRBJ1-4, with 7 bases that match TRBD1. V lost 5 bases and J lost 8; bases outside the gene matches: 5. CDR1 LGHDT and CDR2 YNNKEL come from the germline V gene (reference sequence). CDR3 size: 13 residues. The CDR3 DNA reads TGTGCCAGCAGCTCCGGGACAGTCGAAAAACTGTTTTTT. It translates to CASSSGTVEKLFF.

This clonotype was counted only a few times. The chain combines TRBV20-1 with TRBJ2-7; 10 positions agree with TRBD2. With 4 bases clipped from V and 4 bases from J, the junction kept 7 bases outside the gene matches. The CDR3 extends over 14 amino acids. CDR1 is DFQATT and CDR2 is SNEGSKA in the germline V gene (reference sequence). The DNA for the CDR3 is TGCAGTGCTACCCATGGTAGCGGGAGGTACGAGCAGTACTTC. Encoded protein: CSATHGSGRYEQYF.

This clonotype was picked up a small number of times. DNA for the CDR3: TGTGCCAGCAGCCCTCTAGACAGATACAATGAGCAGTTCTTC. Translating it yields CASSPLDRYNEQFF. The gene calls are TRBV14 and TRBJ2-5; tentatively, D is TRBD1 (5 bases). The DNA end favors TRBJ2-1, so the J call may be wrong. Germline V gene data show CDR1 as SGHDN and CDR2 as FVKESK. The CDR3 has 14 amino acids.

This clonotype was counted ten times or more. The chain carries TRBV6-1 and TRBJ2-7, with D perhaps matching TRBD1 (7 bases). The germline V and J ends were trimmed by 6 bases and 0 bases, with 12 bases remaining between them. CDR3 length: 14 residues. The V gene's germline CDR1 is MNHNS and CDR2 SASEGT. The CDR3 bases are TGTGCCAGCAGACCAGGGGGGAGCTCCTACGAGCAGTACTTC. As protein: CASRPGGSSYEQYF.

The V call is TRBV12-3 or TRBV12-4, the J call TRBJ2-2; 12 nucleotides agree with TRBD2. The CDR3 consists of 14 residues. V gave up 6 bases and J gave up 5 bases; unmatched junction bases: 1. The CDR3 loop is CASRTSGRTGELFF. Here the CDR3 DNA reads TGTGCCAGCAGGACTAGCGGGAGAACCGGGGAGCTGTTTTTT.

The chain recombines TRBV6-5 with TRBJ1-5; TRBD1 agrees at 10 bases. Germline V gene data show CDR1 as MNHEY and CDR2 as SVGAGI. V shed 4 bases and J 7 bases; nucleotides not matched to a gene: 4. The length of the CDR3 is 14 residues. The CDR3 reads CASSWTGGRQPQHF. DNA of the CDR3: TGTGCCAGCAGTTGGACAGGGGGTAGGCAGCCCCAGCATTTT.

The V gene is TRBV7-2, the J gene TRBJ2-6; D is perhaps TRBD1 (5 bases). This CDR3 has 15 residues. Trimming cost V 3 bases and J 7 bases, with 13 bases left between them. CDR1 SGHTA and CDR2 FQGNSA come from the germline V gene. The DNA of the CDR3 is TGTGCCAGCAGCTTCCAGGGTCCAAGTGCCAACGTCCTGACTTTC. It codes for CASSFQGPSANVLTF. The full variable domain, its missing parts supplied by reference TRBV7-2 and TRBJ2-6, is GAGVSQSPSNKVTEKGKDVELRCDPISGHTALYWYRQSLGQGLEFLIYFQGNSAPDKSGLPSDRFSAERTGGSVSTLTIQRTQQEDSAVYLCASSFQGPSANVLTFGAGSRLTVL.

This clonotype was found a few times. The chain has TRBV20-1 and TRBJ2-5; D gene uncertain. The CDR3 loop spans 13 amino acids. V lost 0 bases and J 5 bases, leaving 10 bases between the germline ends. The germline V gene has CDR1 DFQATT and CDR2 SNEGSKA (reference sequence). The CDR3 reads CSARDDAWETQYF. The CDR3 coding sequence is TGCAGTGCTAGAGATGATGCCTGGGAGACCCAGTACTTC.

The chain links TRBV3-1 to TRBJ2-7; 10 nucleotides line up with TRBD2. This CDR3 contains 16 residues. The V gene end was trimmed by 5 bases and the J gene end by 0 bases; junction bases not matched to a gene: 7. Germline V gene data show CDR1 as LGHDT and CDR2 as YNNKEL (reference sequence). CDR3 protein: CASSKTGTSVSYEQYF. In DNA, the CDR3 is TGTGCCAGCAGCAAAACCGGGACTAGCGTCTCCTACGAGCAGTACTTC.

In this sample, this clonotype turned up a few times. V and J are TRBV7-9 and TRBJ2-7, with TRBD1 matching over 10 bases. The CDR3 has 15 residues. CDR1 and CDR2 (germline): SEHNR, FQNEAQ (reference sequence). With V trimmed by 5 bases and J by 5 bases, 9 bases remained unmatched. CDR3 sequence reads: CASSGTGTGVNEQYF. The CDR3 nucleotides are TGTGCCAGCAGCGGAACCGGGACAGGGGTTAACGAGCAGTACTTC.

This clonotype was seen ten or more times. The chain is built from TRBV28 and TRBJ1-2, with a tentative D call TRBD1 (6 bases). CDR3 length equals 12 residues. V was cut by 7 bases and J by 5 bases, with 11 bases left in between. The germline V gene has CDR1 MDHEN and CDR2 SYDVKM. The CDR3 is CASNWGPYGYTF. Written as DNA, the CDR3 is TGTGCCAGCAATTGGGGGCCATATGGCTACACCTTC.

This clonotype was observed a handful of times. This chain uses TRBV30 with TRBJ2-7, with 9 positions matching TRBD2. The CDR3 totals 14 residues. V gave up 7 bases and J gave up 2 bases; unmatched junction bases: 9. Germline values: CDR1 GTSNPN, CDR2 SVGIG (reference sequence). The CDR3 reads CAYWTSEKAYEQYF. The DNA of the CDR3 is TGTGCCTATTGGACTAGCGAGAAAGCCTACGAGCAGTACTTC. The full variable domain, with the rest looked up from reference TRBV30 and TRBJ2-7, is SQTIHQWPATLVQPVGSPLSLECTVEGTSNPNLYWYRQAAGRGLQLLFYSVGIGQISSEVPQNLSASRPQDRQFILSSKKLLLSDSGFYLCAYWTSEKAYEQYFGPGTRLTVT.

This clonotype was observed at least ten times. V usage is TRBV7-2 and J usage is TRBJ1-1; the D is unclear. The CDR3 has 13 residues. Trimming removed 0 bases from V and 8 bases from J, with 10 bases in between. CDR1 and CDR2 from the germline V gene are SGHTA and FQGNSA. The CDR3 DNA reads TGTGCCAGCAGCTTAGCGCGTCAAACGGAAGCTTTCTTT. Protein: CASSLARQTEAFF.

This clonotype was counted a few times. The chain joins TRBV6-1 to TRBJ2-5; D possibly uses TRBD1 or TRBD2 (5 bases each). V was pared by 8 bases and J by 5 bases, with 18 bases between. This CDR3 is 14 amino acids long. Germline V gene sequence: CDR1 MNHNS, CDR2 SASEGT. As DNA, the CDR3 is TGTGCCAGCTACCTTCGGGACCTGTTGGAGACCCAGTACTTC. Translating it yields CASYLRDLLETQYF.

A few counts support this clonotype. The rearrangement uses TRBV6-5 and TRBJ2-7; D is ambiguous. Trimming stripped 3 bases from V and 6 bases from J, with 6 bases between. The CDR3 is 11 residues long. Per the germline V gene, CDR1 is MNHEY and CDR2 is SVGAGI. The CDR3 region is CASSYWGEQYF. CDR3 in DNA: TGTGCCAGCAGTTATTGGGGCGAGCAGTACTTC.

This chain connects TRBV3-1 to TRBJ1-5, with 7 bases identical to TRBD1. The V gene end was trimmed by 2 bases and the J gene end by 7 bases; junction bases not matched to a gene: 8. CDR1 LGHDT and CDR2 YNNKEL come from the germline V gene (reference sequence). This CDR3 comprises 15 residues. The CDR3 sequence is CASSQSDREGQPQHF. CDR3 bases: TGTGCCAGCAGCCAATCCGACAGGGAGGGGCAGCCCCAGCATTTT.

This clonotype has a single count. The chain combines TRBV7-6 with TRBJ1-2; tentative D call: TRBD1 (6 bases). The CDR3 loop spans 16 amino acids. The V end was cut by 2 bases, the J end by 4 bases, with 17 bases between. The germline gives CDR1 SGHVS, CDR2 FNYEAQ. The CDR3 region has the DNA TGTGCCAGCAGCTTATCTCCGGACAGTTCGTTCTATGGCTACACCTTC. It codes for CASSLSPDSSFYGYTF. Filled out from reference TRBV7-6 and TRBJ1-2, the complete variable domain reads GAGVSQSPRYKVTKRGQDVALRCDPISGHVSLYWYRQALGQGPEFLTYFNYEAQQDKSGLPNDRFSAERPEGSISTLTIQRTEQRDSAMYRCASSLSPDSSFYGYTFGSGTRLTVV.

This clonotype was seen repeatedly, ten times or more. CDR3 DNA sequence: TGTGCCAGCACGACAGGGTTCGCCTACGAGCAGTACTTC. Its protein is CASTTGFAYEQYF. The chain is built from TRBV28 and TRBJ2-7; TRBD1 agrees at 7 bases. Germline-derived CDR1 and CDR2 are MDHEN and SYDVKM. Trimming at V came to 7 bases and at J to 2 bases, leaving 5 bases not matched to a gene. The CDR3 contains 13 residues.